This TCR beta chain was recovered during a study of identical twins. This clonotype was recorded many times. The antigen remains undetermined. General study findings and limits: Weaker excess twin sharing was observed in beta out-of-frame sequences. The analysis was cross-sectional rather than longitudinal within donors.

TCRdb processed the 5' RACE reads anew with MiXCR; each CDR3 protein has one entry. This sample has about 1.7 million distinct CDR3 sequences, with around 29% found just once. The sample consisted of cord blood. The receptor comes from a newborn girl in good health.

Here the CDR3 reads CASSVGLGTLKIQETQYF. The CDR3 DNA sequence: TGTGCCAGCAGCGTAGGACTAGGTACCCTAAAAATCCAAGAGACCCAGTACTTC. J is TRBJ2-5 and V is TRBV9, with a weak D call TRBD2 (6 bases). Trimming left V 0 bases short and J 1 base short, with 19 bases between. The length of the CDR3 is 18 residues. Germline values: CDR1 SGDLS, CDR2 YYNGEE.